Following are 20 T cell receptor beta chains from one sample sequenced in a study of T cells in localized non-small cell lung cancer. This table comes from immunoSEQ multiplex PCR, and its TCRdb copy is limited to in-frame clones, with some not included. The top ten hold about 20% of the sample, which has approximately 52,000 clones, about nine tenths seen once. Sequencing used peripheral blood, obtained before any cancer treatment. The receptors derive from a male donor aged 60 or over with stage III squamous cell lung carcinoma.

This chain joins TRBV6-6 and TRBJ2-3, with D unclear. The CDR3 totals 13 residues. Germline assignment: CDR1 MNHNY and CDR2 SVGAGI (reference sequence). Deletions cut 7 bases from V and 8 bases from J, with 16 bases between. CDR3 sequence: CASISSFASTQYF. DNA for the CDR3: TGTGCCAGCATCTCGAGCTTCGCGAGTACGCAGTATTTT.

This clone is a singleton in its sample. This chain uses TRBV27 with TRBJ2-4, with D maybe TRBD1 (6 bases). V gave up 5 bases and J gave up 9 bases, with 14 bases separating them. Germline CDR1 MNHEY, CDR2 SMNVEV (reference sequence). There are 13 residues in the CDR3. In DNA, the CDR3 is TGTGCCAGCAGTGCGACCCAGGGGTCCATTCAGTACTTC. Protein sequence: CASSATQGSIQYF.

This chain uses TRBV19 with TRBJ2-6, with D maybe TRBD2 (5 bases). Trimming took 7 bases from V and 0 from J, leaving 16 bases between them. CDR3 length: 17 amino acids. Germline V gives CDR1 LNHDA, CDR2 SQIVND (reference sequence). CDR3 sequence (DNA): TGTGCCAGTACGGGGTGGGCAGGACGCTCTGGGGCCAACGTCCTGACTTTC. Translated, it gives CASTGWAGRSGANVLTF.

In its sample, this clone was seen once. The chain recombines TRBV30 with TRBJ1-5; 9 bases line up with TRBD1. The CDR3 length is 14 residues. Trimming took 5 bases from V and 7 from J; bases not matched to a gene: 9. Looked up from germline, CDR1 is GTSNPN and CDR2 is SVGIG (reference sequence). CDR3 coding DNA: TGTGCCTGGGGCGGGACAGGGCTAGGGCAGCCCCAGCATTTT. Encoded protein: CAWGGTGLGQPQHF.

The V call is TRBV2, the J call TRBJ2-1; 8 nucleotides agree with TRBD1. The germline CDR1 and CDR2 sequences are SNHLY and FYNNEI. The junction had 14 bases not matched to a gene; V was cut back by 10 bases and J by 6 bases. CDR3 length: 15 residues. For the CDR3, the DNA is TGTGCCACCTCGGATCGGGACAGGTTCGGCAATGAGCAGTTCTTC. Protein: CATSDRDRFGNEQFF.

The rearrangement joins TRBV5-1 to TRBJ1-1; 7 bases are shared with TRBD1. CDR1 SGHRS and CDR2 YFSETQ come from the germline V gene. This CDR3 region has 18 residues. With 6 bases clipped from V and 1 base from J, the junction kept 18 bases outside the gene matches. The CDR3 spells CASTPERDRRRGNTEAFF. CDR3 nucleotides: TGCGCCAGCACCCCAGAACGGGACAGAAGACGTGGGAACACTGAAGCTTTCTTT. The complete variable domain, with remaining parts taken from reference TRBV5-1 and TRBJ1-1, reads KAGVTQTPRYLIKTRGQQVTLSCSPISGHRSVSWYQQTPGQGLQFLFEYFSETQRNKGNFPGRFSGRQFSNSRSEMNVSTLELGDSALYLCASTPERDRRRGNTEAFFGQGTRLTVV.

The V gene is TRBV18, the J gene TRBJ1-5; D not certain. Per the germline V gene, CDR1 is KGHSH and CDR2 is LQKENI. Deletions cut 3 bases from V and 2 bases from J, with 20 bases between. The CDR3 runs 18 residues. The CDR3 DNA follows: TGTGCCAGCTCACCCCTAAATCGGGGTCCTGGGGGCAATCAGCCCCAGCATTTT. Translation gives CASSPLNRGPGGNQPQHF.

The chain is built from TRBV11-3 and TRBJ1-2, with D unclear. Trimming shortened V by 6 bases and J by 1 base, and 24 bases separated the two germline ends. Germline loops: CDR1 SGHNT, CDR2 YENEEA. The CDR3 spans 18 residues. CDR3 in DNA: TGTGCCAGCAGTCCTGGGCAGGTCGCCCCCTCTCTTAACTATGGCTACACCTTC. Protein product: CASSPGQVAPSLNYGYTF.

The gene calls are TRBV27 and TRBJ1-2, with D possibly TRBD1 on 6 matching bases. Trimming left V 7 bases short and J 2 bases short, with 17 bases between. Germline lookup yields CDR1 MNHEY and CDR2 SMNVEV (reference sequence). The CDR3 has 15 amino acids. CDR3 sequence reads: CASKRGGGGNYGYTF. CDR3 nucleotides: TGTGCCAGCAAAAGAGGAGGGGGGGGAAACTATGGCTACACCTTC.

This clone was seen only once. J is TRBJ2-3 and V is TRBV7-8, with D unresolved. The CDR3 is 12 residues long. CDR1 SGHVS and CDR2 FQNEAQ come from the germline V gene. The ends were cut back, 5 bases at V and 6 bases at J, with 9 bases in the middle. This chain's CDR3 is CASSVGLDTQYF. For the CDR3, the DNA is TGTGCCAGCAGCGTAGGGTTGGATACGCAGTATTTT.

V usage is TRBV10-2 and J usage is TRBJ2-5, with 8 positions matching TRBD2. CDR1 is WSHSY, CDR2 SAAADI, per germline. The CDR3 is 15 residues long. The V gene end was trimmed by 6 bases and the J gene end by 2 bases; junction bases not matched to a gene: 8. The CDR3, as DNA: TGCGCCAGCAGACCTACTAGCGGAGGTCAAGAGACCCAGTACTTC. Protein sequence: CASRPTSGGQETQYF.

The chain recombines TRBV5-4 with TRBJ1-1, with 7 bases identical to TRBD1. From germline, CDR1 is SGHNT and CDR2 YYREEE (reference sequence). With 4 bases clipped from V and 0 bases from J, the junction kept 6 bases outside the gene matches. The CDR3 covers 15 residues. The CDR3 protein is CASSQNTGVNTEAFF. The CDR3 region has the DNA TGTGCCAGCAGCCAGAACACAGGGGTGAACACTGAAGCTTTCTTT.

V usage is TRBV7-8 and J usage is TRBJ2-3; TRBD2 matches at 11 bases. V shed 1 base and J 7 bases; nucleotides not matched to a gene: 10. From germline, CDR1 is SGHVS and CDR2 FQNEAQ. The CDR3 has 17 amino acids. In DNA, the CDR3 is TGTGCCAGCAGCTTAGAGGCACTAGCGGGAGTCAGGTATACGCAGTATTTT. Protein product: CASSLEALAGVRYTQYF.

This clone was picked up a small number of times. This chain joins TRBV12-1 and TRBJ2-4. TRBV12-1 is a known pseudogene. This CDR3 contains 14 residues. CDR3 in DNA: TGTGCCAGCAGCTTTGTGGGAGCCAAAAACATTCAGTACTTC. Amino acid sequence: CASSFVGAKNIQYF.

The rearrangement joins TRBV5-4 to TRBJ1-3, with no clear D. Trimming removed 0 bases at V and 2 bases at J, with 0 bases between. This CDR3 comprises 12 residues. Germline CDR1 SGHNT, CDR2 YYREEE (reference sequence). CDR3 region: CASSLAGNTIYF. The DNA for the CDR3 is TGTGCCAGCAGCTTGGCTGGAAACACCATATATTTT.

The chain links TRBV18 to TRBJ1-2; D might be TRBD1 (5 bases). This CDR3 has 15 residues. Germline V gives CDR1 KGHSH, CDR2 LQKENI. The germline V and J ends were trimmed by 4 bases and 3 bases, with 15 bases remaining between them. CDR3 in amino acids: CASSRDLGLDYGYTF. The CDR3, as DNA: TGTGCCAGCTCACGAGACCTGGGACTGGACTATGGCTACACCTTC.

The CDR3 region is CASSLGGLRGNEQFF. Here the CDR3 DNA reads TGCGCCAGCAGCTTAGGGGGTCTTCGGGGCAATGAGCAGTTCTTC. The chain recombines TRBV5-1 with TRBJ2-1; D might be TRBD1 (6 bases). The CDR3 is 15 amino acids. From germline, CDR1 is SGHRS and CDR2 YFSETQ. V lost 2 bases, J lost 6 bases, and 15 bases lay in between.

This sequence joins TRBV5-1 and TRBJ1-1, with 7 bases matching TRBD1. CDR1 and CDR2 from the germline V gene are SGHRS and YFSETQ. V dropped 4 bases and J dropped 0; count of bases not matched to a gene: 6. The CDR3 contains 15 residues. CDR3 nucleotide sequence: TGCGCCAGCAGCCCAACCGGGACAGTGAACACTGAAGCTTTCTTT. This translates into CASSPTGTVNTEAFF.

In its sample, this clone was seen once. V gene TRBV5-4 combines with J gene TRBJ1-1; maybe TRBD1 (5 bases). Per the germline V gene, CDR1 is SGHNT and CDR2 is YYREEE (reference sequence). Trimming took off 4 bases at V and 0 bases at J, with 10 bases between the two ends. The length of the CDR3 is 14 residues. The CDR3 bases are TGTGCCAGCAGCGCAGGGATCATGAACACTGAAGCTTTCTTT. Protein product: CASSAGIMNTEAFF.

This clone was observed a single time. This sequence joins TRBV27 and TRBJ2-1; D unresolved. This CDR3 comprises 16 residues. V was shortened by 5 bases and J by 2 bases, with 16 bases between the two germline ends. The V gene's germline CDR1 is MNHEY and CDR2 SMNVEV (reference sequence). CDR3 coding DNA: TGTGCCAGCAGTCCCAGATCTGGTAGGACCTACAATGAGCAGTTCTTC. Translated: CASSPRSGRTYNEQFF.